Below, 8 T cell receptor beta chains from the same sample are listed, as sequenced in a study of control samples from healthy donors and cancer patients. Using immunoSEQ multiplex PCR, the repertoire was profiled, and TCRdb retains in-frame clones only, with some absent. Among roughly 370,000 clones listed, more than 80% were seen once. The specimen sequenced was PBMCs. The source of these receptors is a man in his forties with head and neck cancer.

V usage is TRBV3-1 (or the pseudogene TRBV3-2) and J usage is TRBJ1-2; no clear D gene. The V gene lost 8 bases and the J gene lost 0 bases, with 4 bases spanning the gap. The CDR3 loop spans 11 amino acids. From germline, CDR1 is LGHDT and CDR2 YNNKEL (reference sequence). CDR3: CASGANYGYTF. The CDR3 coding sequence is TGTGCCAGCGGAGCTAACTATGGCTACACCTTC.

This chain joins TRBV7-2 and TRBJ1-3; D may be TRBD1 (5 bases). CDR1 is SGHTA, CDR2 FQGNSA, per germline. Trimming pared 1 base from V and 4 bases from J, leaving 8 bases between. This CDR3 is 14 amino acids long. CDR3 nucleotide sequence: TGTGCCAGCAGCTTAGGGGGGTCAGGAAACACCATATATTTT. The encoded protein is CASSLGGSGNTIYF.

This chain connects TRBV19 to TRBJ1-1, with D unclear. This CDR3 spans 11 amino acids. V shed 9 bases and J shed 0 bases, with 5 bases lying between them. Germline values: CDR1 LNHDA, CDR2 SQIVND (reference sequence). This chain's CDR3 is CASAVNTEAFF. The CDR3 bases are TGTGCCAGCGCAGTGAACACTGAAGCTTTCTTT.

The chain recombines TRBV4-1 with TRBJ1-1; no clear D. In germline, CDR1 is MGHRA, CDR2 YSYEKL. V was cut by 0 bases and J by 3 bases, with 17 bases left in between. The CDR3 extends over 17 amino acids. CDR3 nucleotide sequence: TGCGCCAGCAGCCAAGAGGGCAGCTCAACGGGATACACTGAAGCTTTCTTT. Amino acid sequence: CASSQEGSSTGYTEAFF.

CDR3 sequence (DNA): TGTGCCAGCAGCTTCTTCCAACCCGCCATGAATCAGCCCCAGCATTTT. This encodes CASSFFQPAMNQPQHF. The V gene is TRBV5-8, the J gene TRBJ1-5; D is ambiguous. The CDR3 has 16 residues. The germline gives CDR1 SGHTS, CDR2 YDEGEE. V was shortened by 2 bases and J by 4 bases, with 16 bases between the two germline ends.

The chain carries TRBV5-1 and TRBJ2-7; 9 bases match TRBD1. Germline V lookup: CDR1 SGHRS, CDR2 YFSETQ. The CDR3 is 16 amino acids. Trimming removed 0 bases from V and 3 bases from J; junction bases left unmatched: 7. The CDR3 loop reads CASSLARTGEGYEQYF. CDR3 DNA: TGCGCCAGCAGCTTGGCGAGGACAGGGGAGGGCTACGAGCAGTACTTC.

CDR3 bases: TGTGCCAGCAGTTCCCGGACGGATTTAAGCAATCAGCCCCAGCATTTT. Protein: CASSSRTDLSNQPQHF. The chain links TRBV28 to TRBJ1-5; D is unresolved. This CDR3 region has 16 residues. The ends were cut back, 4 bases at V and 1 base at J, with 14 bases in the middle. From germline, CDR1 is MDHEN and CDR2 SYDVKM.

The J gene is TRBJ2-3, the V gene TRBV24-1; the D is unclear. Germline-derived CDR1 and CDR2 are KGHDR and SFDVKD. The CDR3 totals 13 residues. Trimming left V 4 bases short and J 4 bases short, with 8 bases between. The CDR3 here is CATSEPAPDTQYF. The CDR3 nucleotides are TGTGCCACCAGTGAGCCGGCCCCAGATACGCAGTATTTT.